This T cell receptor (beta chain) is from a study of cytomegalovirus exposure and HLA in healthy donors. Study-level findings and limits: It has been reported that TCR beta sequences accurately predicted the HLA-A and HLA-B alleles of most subjects. Generally TCR sequences proved uncommon, though certain public TCRs appeared in numerous donors. Available immune exposure information was restricted to CMV serostatus only.

The primer mix had 60 Vbeta and 13 Jbeta primers. Profiling relied on immunoSEQ multiplex PCR, and the TCRdb table lists in-frame clones only, not all of them. This table has 100,000 to 150,000 clones, 81% appearing once. On this clone: The antigen is undetermined.

The donors comprised healthy bone marrow donors. The CDR3 length is 12 residues. The V and J ends lost 7 bases and 7 bases respectively, with 11 bases between them. The germline V gene has CDR1 LNHDA and CDR2 SQIVND (reference sequence). This TCR came from a woman in her thirties in good health and CMV-seronegative. This sequence joins TRBV19 and TRBJ1-5; D remains ambiguous. Sequenced sample: PBMCs. CDR3 region: CASTLGVQPQHF. The CDR3 DNA is TGTGCCAGTACCCTCGGAGTACAGCCCCAGCATTTT.